The T cell receptor (beta chain) described here comes from a study of blood T cell repertoires in COVID-19 (dated by TCRdb to 2018 to 2021). With respect to the entire study: Samples covering the acute and convalescent phases of COVID-19 were provided by collaborators in the United States, Italy and Spain. A de-identified subject ID, COVID-19 status, age in years and sex were almost always included in the sample metadata. Samples came from the ongoing ImmuneRACE study (first 160 participants) plus 1,254 subjects from 6 global collaborators. The material from the prospective study consisted of cDNA or gDNA derived from T cells, B-cell-depleted T cells, or PBMCs. Subjects who had been exposed to COVID-19, were actively infected with it, or had recovered from it provided the deeply sampled blood TCRbeta repertoires that made up the dataset. The repertoires were released in a freely available public database intended as a resource for research on the immune response to SARS-CoV-2. Where available, HLA class I and class II types were obtained from metadata supplied by the sample provider rather than from assay-based typing. Overall study results and their limits: The quantity of clinical and demographic metadata differed by source and by participant and was supplied without curation.

Remarks on this clone: The target of this receptor is not known. Base quality data are lacking; no much larger clone is found one base away.

Collaborating institutions collected whole blood in K2EDTA tubes following their own protocols. For TCRbeta analysis, collaborators shipped samples as frozen whole blood, isolated PBMCs, or DNA extracted from either of those sample types. Trimming removed 7 bases from V and 11 bases from J; the gene matches leave 23 bases unexplained. From the cysteine up to the phenylalanine, the CDR3 has a length of 17 residues. The DNA shown is the 51-base CDR3, in frame from base 1. The immunoSEQ Assay, a bias-controlled multiplex PCR, was used to amplify TCRbeta CDR3 regions from genomic DNA. The published analysis was carried out like this. Nucleated cell counts per sample were estimated from amplification of reference gene primers within the assay. To quantify the absolute abundance of each unique TCRbeta CDR3 rearrangement, sequence reads were collapsed and filtered. For each sample, productive Simpson clonality was calculated by taking the square root of Simpson's diversity index across productive rearrangements. TCRdb took over this immuneACCESS table, retaining in-frame rearrangements with V and J assigned. Such tables are incomplete; in checked studies, under half of the missing clones stem from an unresolved V gene, and the remainder is unexplained. That table furnishes V, J and clone size, whereas the DNA furnished D and trimming. Present in this sample are fewer than 200,000 clones, nearly 80% of which were seen just once. The ten largest account for 26% of the sample.

The chain is made from TRBV23-1 and TRBJ2-3; TRBD1 aligns with 8 central bases. TRBV23-1 belongs to the ORF category, with a function that is uncertain. The sequence came from a woman in her 70s with acute or convalescent COVID-19. Sample: peripheral blood. In nucleotide form, the sequence is TGCGCCAGCAATCCGAAAACAGGGGGATCGTCAGGGACTGAGCAGTATTTT. Protein translation: CASNPKTGGSSGTEQYF.